These 20 T cell receptor beta chains came from one sample sequenced in a study of blood T cell repertoires in COVID-19. TCRdb keeps only in-frame clones here, not all; method: immunoSEQ multiplex PCR. The table records roughly 38,000 clones, about four fifths of them present only once. Sequencing was performed on peripheral blood. The source of these receptors is a man in his 60s in a cohort sampled during active COVID-19.

The V and J genes are TRBV11-2 and TRBJ2-7; D unclear. CDR1 SGHAT and CDR2 FQNNGV come from the germline V gene. V lost 3 bases and J 2 bases, leaving 11 bases between the germline ends. The CDR3 totals 14 residues. This chain's CDR3 is CASSFGGFTYEQYF. The CDR3 bases are TGTGCCAGCAGCTTTGGCGGCTTTACCTACGAGCAGTACTTC.

V usage is TRBV11-2 and J usage is TRBJ1-1; D is possibly TRBD1 (5 bases). Trimming took off 6 bases at V and 4 bases at J, with 12 bases between the two ends. CDR1 and CDR2 from the germline V gene are SGHAT and FQNNGV. This CDR3 spans 13 amino acids. CDR3 bases: TGTGCCAGCAGGGTGGGGGGAACCACTGAAGCTTTCTTT. Translating it yields CASRVGGTTEAFF.

This rearrangement joins TRBV6-5 to TRBJ1-2; 10 nucleotides agree with TRBD1. CDR3 length equals 14 residues. Germline V gene lookup returns CDR1 MNHEY and CDR2 SVGAGI. With V trimmed by 6 bases and J by 4 bases, 5 bases remained unmatched. CDR3 in amino acids: CASRTGGITYGYTF. Here the CDR3 DNA reads TGTGCCAGCAGGACAGGGGGCATCACCTATGGCTACACCTTC.

The gene calls are TRBV27 and TRBJ2-3; a weak D match, TRBD2 (6 bases). The germline V and J ends were trimmed by 5 bases and 0 bases, with 9 bases remaining between them. CDR3 length: 14 residues. The germline CDR1 and CDR2 sequences are MNHEY and SMNVEV (reference sequence). The CDR3 DNA reads TGTGCCAGCAGTATAAGCGGGAGCACAGATACGCAGTATTTT. Translated, it gives CASSISGSTDTQYF.

The chain employs TRBV28 and TRBJ1-3; D gene unclear. In germline, CDR1 is MDHEN, CDR2 SYDVKM. V was cut by 3 bases and J by 2 bases, with 8 bases left in between. The CDR3 has 14 residues. In DNA, the CDR3 is TGTGCCAGCAGTTTCTCAGATCCTGGAAACACCATATATTTT. Translation: CASSFSDPGNTIYF. The variable domain in full, with the rest retrieved from reference TRBV28 and TRBJ1-3, is DVKVTQSSRYLVKRTGEKVFLECVQDMDHENMFWYRQDPGLGLRLIYFSYDVKMKEKGDIPEGYSVSREKKERFSLILESASTNQTSMYLCASSFSDPGNTIYFGEGSWLTVV.

J is TRBJ2-7 and V is TRBV18, with a tentative D call TRBD2 (5 bases). The V gene's germline CDR1 is KGHSH and CDR2 LQKENI. CDR3 size: 14 residues. V was cut by 4 bases and J by 0 bases, with 10 bases left in between. The CDR3 coding sequence is TGTGCCAGCTCACGTGAGGGCTACTCCTACGAGCAGTACTTC. Protein: CASSREGYSYEQYF. Using reference TRBV18 and TRBJ2-7 for the parts outside the CDR3, the full variable domain is NAGVMQNPRHLVRRRGQEARLRCSPMKGHSHVYWYRQLPEEGLKFMVYLQKENIIDESGMPKERFSAEFPKEGPSILRIQQVVRGDSAAYFCASSREGYSYEQYFGPGTRLTVT.

The rearrangement uses TRBV30 and TRBJ1-5; tentative D call: TRBD1 (5 bases). The V end was cut by 4 bases, the J end by 3 bases, with 10 bases between. The CDR3 consists of 13 residues. Germline V gene data show CDR1 as GTSNPN and CDR2 as SVGIG (reference sequence). Here the CDR3 DNA reads TGTGCCTGGACTCGGGACTCCAATCAGCCCCAGCATTTT. It specifies CAWTRDSNQPQHF.

The chain carries TRBV19 and TRBJ1-3; TRBD1 might be the D (5 bases). The germline V gene has CDR1 LNHDA and CDR2 SQIVND (reference sequence). This CDR3 is 13 amino acids long. Trimming cost V 8 bases and J 6 bases, with 14 bases left between them. The CDR3 nucleotides read TGTGCCAGTTCACGACAGCAGGAAAACACCATATATTTT. It specifies CASSRQQENTIYF.

This clone was detected once. The rearrangement uses TRBV6-6 and TRBJ1-5; TRBD1 might be the D (5 bases). Trimming took off 2 bases at V and 4 bases at J, with 12 bases between the two ends. This CDR3 has 15 amino acids. Germline V CDR1 and CDR2: MNHNY, SVGAGI (reference sequence). The CDR3 protein is CASSYRQGGNQPQHF. CDR3 nucleotide sequence: TGTGCCAGCAGTTACCGGCAGGGAGGGAATCAGCCCCAGCATTTT.

This rearrangement joins TRBV9 to TRBJ2-1; 8 bases agree with TRBD1. The V gene end was trimmed by 4 bases and the J gene end by 15 bases; junction bases not matched to a gene: 12. The CDR3 covers 13 residues. The germline CDR1 and CDR2 sequences are SGDLS and YYNGEE. The CDR3 DNA is TGTGCCAGCAGCCTAGGACAGGGAAGAGTGGTGTTCTTC. Protein: CASSLGQGRVVFF.

The chain recombines TRBV7-3 with TRBJ1-5; the D is unclear. V lost 2 bases and J 4 bases, leaving 6 bases between the germline ends. The CDR3 is made up of 13 amino acids. Germline values: CDR1 SGHTA, CDR2 FQGTGA. In nucleotides, the CDR3 is TGTGCCAGCAGCTTATCAGTTAATCAGCCCCAGCATTTT. It yields the protein CASSLSVNQPQHF.

The V gene is TRBV10-2, the J gene TRBJ2-5; weak D call: TRBD2 (6 bases). CDR1 is WSHSY and CDR2 is SAAADI in the germline V gene. Trimming cost V 6 bases and J 9 bases, with 11 bases left between them. The CDR3 extends over 11 amino acids. CDR3: CASSAGMSQYF. The CDR3, as DNA: TGCGCCAGCAGCGCGGGGATGTCCCAGTACTTC.

The J gene is TRBJ2-1, the V gene TRBV19; TRBD2 agrees at 13 bases. Trimming at V came to 6 bases and at J to 5 bases, leaving 4 bases not matched to a gene. The CDR3 extends over 15 amino acids. Germline CDR1 is LNHDA and CDR2 is SQIVND (reference sequence). The CDR3 region is CASRTSGRFDNEQFF. The DNA of the CDR3 is TGTGCCAGTAGGACTAGCGGGAGGTTCGACAATGAGCAGTTCTTC.

The rearrangement uses TRBV5-5 and TRBJ1-2, with D perhaps TRBD1 (5 bases). This CDR3 has 14 amino acids. The germline V and J ends were trimmed by 3 bases and 1 base, with 10 bases remaining between them. Per germline, CDR1 SGHKS and CDR2 YYEKEE (reference sequence). The CDR3 DNA reads TGTGCCAGCAGCTCGGCAGGGTTTAACTATGGCTACACCTTC. Protein product: CASSSAGFNYGYTF.

V usage is TRBV6-1 and J usage is TRBJ2-7; TRBD1 aligns across 9 bases. The V gene's germline CDR1 is MNHNS and CDR2 SASEGT. The CDR3 totals 15 residues. The V and J ends lost 3 bases and 9 bases, in that order; junction bases with no gene match: 12. As DNA, the CDR3 is TGTGCCAGCAGTGATACCGGGACAGGGCCTGGACGGCAGTACTTC. It is translated as CASSDTGTGPGRQYF.

The chain has TRBV2 and TRBJ2-2; 9 nucleotides match TRBD1. The CDR3 spans 14 residues. Germline CDR1 reads SNHLY; CDR2 reads FYNNEI. Losses at the gene ends were 6 bases for V and 1 base for J; bases not matched to a gene: 0. The CDR3 nucleotides are TGTGCCAGCAGGGGACAGGGGAACACCGGGGAGCTGTTTTTT. It codes for CASRGQGNTGELFF. Looking up the rest from reference TRBV2 and TRBJ2-2 gives the full variable domain: EPEVTQTPSHQVTQMGQEVILRCVPISNHLYFYWYRQILGQKVEFLVSFYNNEISEKSEIFDDQFSVERPDGSNFTLKIRSTKLEDSAMYFCASRGQGNTGELFFGEGSRLTVL.

The J gene is TRBJ2-1, the V gene TRBV6-5; TRBD2 matches at 11 bases. There are 15 residues in the CDR3. J was trimmed by 3 bases and V by 2 bases; bases with no gene match: 0. CDR1 and CDR2 from the germline V gene are MNHEY and SVGAGI. The CDR3, as DNA: TGTGCCAGCAGTTACGGGACTAGCGGCTACAATGAGCAGTTCTTC. This gives the protein CASSYGTSGYNEQFF.

The rearrangement joins TRBV5-1 to TRBJ2-4; TRBD1 agrees at 7 bases. The CDR3 covers 14 residues. Germline CDR1 is SGHRS and CDR2 is YFSETQ. The V gene end was trimmed by 4 bases and the J gene end by 7 bases; junction bases not matched to a gene: 8. CDR3 coding DNA: TGCGCCAGCAGCCAAGAGGGCAGGGGGAACATTCAGTACTTC. Translation: CASSQEGRGNIQYF.

This chain joins TRBV5-5 and TRBJ1-2, with D unclear. This CDR3 is built from 15 residues. Germline loops: CDR1 SGHKS, CDR2 YYEKEE (reference sequence). Trimming pared 0 bases from V and 4 bases from J, leaving 13 bases between. The CDR3 bases are TGTGCCAGCAGCTTGGAGTGGCACGTTTCCTATGGCTACACCTTC. This sequence encodes CASSLEWHVSYGYTF.

The V gene is TRBV18, the J gene TRBJ2-7; TRBD1 matches 8 bases. This CDR3 has 13 amino acids. The junction had 8 bases not matched to a gene; V was cut back by 2 bases and J by 11 bases. Germline values: CDR1 KGHSH, CDR2 LQKENI. CDR3 DNA sequence: TGTGCCAGCTCACCAACTCGGACAGGGCTGGAGTACTTC. It translates to CASSPTRTGLEYF.